The clone carrying this T cell receptor beta chain was picked up a small number of times. Its antigen is not identified. The data are from a study of human T cells and chemical hapten exposure. Study-wide findings and caveats: Large CDR3 similarity clusters arose significantly more often from expanded TCRs than from controls. DPC sensitization produced no change in TCRs with frequency above 1 in 1000.

Time point indicated: pre-sensitization, week 0. Described treatment: therapeutic diphenylcyclopropenone sensitization with weekly scalp DPC. Patients had alopecia, were aged 18 to 70, and were not pregnant. Total RNA extraction was carried out from unfractionated whole blood. V was shortened by 6 bases and J by 4 bases, with 18 bases between the two germline ends. Germline CDR1 is MDHEN and CDR2 is SYDVKM. The CDR3 spans 15 residues. TCRdb independently ran MiXCR on the RACE reads; one entry per CDR3 protein. The table includes 380,000 or so distinct CDR3 sequences, 4.5% to 7% detected once. This clonotype was obtained from a woman younger than 30 with alopecia areata. Some clones in this sample may be carry-over from other donors' samples. The J gene is TRBJ2-5, the V gene TRBV28, with D possibly being TRBD2 (6 bases). Sequenced material: whole blood, taken in connection with sensitization to the hapten diphenylcyclopropenone (DPC). Written as DNA, the CDR3 is TGTGCCAGCAGCACCGTACTAGCAACTCCAGAGACCCAGTACTTC. Translated: CASSTVLATPETQYF.